These 6 T cell receptor beta chains came from one sample sequenced in a study of T cell responses to AZD1222 COVID-19 vaccine. Only in-frame clones appear in the TCRdb table, and some are missing; sequencing was by immunoSEQ multiplex PCR. Seen here are 150,000 or so clones, roughly 87% observed once, and the top ten hold about 6%. Sequenced here: peripheral blood, sampled 28 days after the second AZD1222 dose. The source of these receptors is an adult who received the AZD1222 COVID-19 vaccine.

The chain is built from TRBV19 and TRBJ1-2, with D hard to call. The CDR3 is 14 residues long. Germline V gene sequence: CDR1 LNHDA, CDR2 SQIVND (reference sequence). V shed 5 bases and J shed 0 bases, with 10 bases lying between them. The CDR3 spells CASSSGSTNYGYTF. Written as DNA, the CDR3 is TGTGCCAGTAGTTCGGGTAGCACTAACTATGGCTACACCTTC.

The rearrangement uses TRBV29-1 and TRBJ1-4; D unresolved. The germline V gene encodes CDR1 SQVTM and CDR2 ANQGSEA. Between the trimmed V and J ends, which lost 4 bases and 3 bases, there was a span of 21 bases. This CDR3 contains 17 residues. CDR3 loop: CSVVSGPTSGANEKLFF. CDR3 sequence (DNA): TGCAGCGTTGTATCTGGGCCGACCTCCGGGGCTAATGAAAAACTGTTTTTT.

The chain has TRBV27 and TRBJ2-7, with 11 bases that match TRBD1. The germline V gene has CDR1 MNHEY and CDR2 SMNVEV (reference sequence). After removal of 6 bases from V and 2 bases from J, the junction contained 3 bases not matched to a gene. The length of the CDR3 is 14 residues. DNA for the CDR3: TGTGCCAGCAGGCCGGGACAGGGGGCCTACGAGCAGTACTTC. This encodes CASRPGQGAYEQYF.

V usage is TRBV11-2 and J usage is TRBJ2-5; TRBD2 matches 11 bases. Germline CDR1 reads SGHAT; CDR2 reads FQNNGV. This CDR3 region has 16 residues. V shed 6 bases, J shed 5 bases, and the junction held 11 bases outside the gene matches. CDR3 sequence (DNA): TGTGCCAGCAGACGTCCAGGACTAGCGGGTGTCGAGACCCAGTACTTC. Its translation is CASRRPGLAGVETQYF.

The chain is built from TRBV19 and TRBJ2-7, with 11 bases fitting TRBD2. V gave up 4 bases and J gave up 3 bases; unmatched junction bases: 5. Germline CDR1 reads LNHDA; CDR2 reads SQIVND (reference sequence). The CDR3 is 15 amino acids. CDR3 loop: CASSTGLAEYYEQYF. In nucleotides, the CDR3 is TGTGCCAGTAGTACGGGACTAGCGGAATACTACGAGCAGTACTTC.

This chain's CDR3 is CASSPDRGVTGELFF. For the CDR3, the DNA is TGTGCCAGCAGTCCTGACAGGGGGGTCACCGGGGAGCTGTTTTTT. The chain recombines TRBV28 with TRBJ2-2, with 9 bases identical to TRBD1. V lost 5 bases, J lost 4 bases, and 5 bases stayed unmatched. CDR1 and CDR2 (germline): MDHEN, SYDVKM. CDR3 length: 15 amino acids.